The rows below give T cell receptor beta chains drawn from one sample of a study of cytotoxic CD8 clonotypes in ibrutinib-treated CLL. The table came from immunoSEQ multiplex PCR; TCRdb's copy has only in-frame clones and leaves some out. The top ten clones hold more than 9.5% of a sample with around 200,000 clones, more than 75% of them seen once. The sample consisted of PBMCs, taken after 12 months of ibrutinib treatment. The receptor source for this set is a human donor with chronic lymphocytic leukemia. Both conserved end residues are trimmed from each CDR3. Fields, in order: V gene, clone size, J gene, D gene, CDR3 protein. D genes are given only for firm matches. Rows give clone size only sometimes, using once, few, many, or a class for an expanded clone.

v_call: TRBV19; clone_size: NA; j_call: TRBJ2-7; d_call: TRBD2; cdr3_aa: ASSPGLAGEAYEQY
v_call: TRBV10-2; clone_size: NA; j_call: TRBJ1-1; d_call: TRBD1; cdr3_aa: ASSRGANTEAF
v_call: TRBV2; clone_size: NA; j_call: TRBJ2-7; d_call: NA; cdr3_aa: ASGGYFRYEQY
v_call: TRBV7-9; clone_size: NA; j_call: TRBJ1-4; d_call: TRBD1; cdr3_aa: ASSLAETGGNEKLF
v_call: TRBV28; clone_size: NA; j_call: TRBJ2-1; d_call: NA; cdr3_aa: ASSTGWKQF
v_call: TRBV13; clone_size: NA; j_call: TRBJ2-7; d_call: NA; cdr3_aa: ASSLALAQSYEQY
v_call: TRBV30; clone_size: NA; j_call: TRBJ1-1; d_call: NA; cdr3_aa: AWTGGHLGAF
v_call: TRBV13; clone_size: NA; j_call: TRBJ1-1; d_call: NA; cdr3_aa: ASSLGLPEAF
v_call: TRBV5-1; clone_size: NA; j_call: TRBJ1-1; d_call: NA; cdr3_aa: ASSRQQGNTEAF
v_call: TRBV28; clone_size: NA; j_call: TRBJ2-7; d_call: NA; cdr3_aa: ASGPLHEQY
v_call: TRBV5-1; clone_size: NA; j_call: TRBJ2-7; d_call: TRBD2; cdr3_aa: ASSLTSGNYEQY
v_call: TRBV11-2; clone_size: NA; j_call: TRBJ2-7; d_call: NA; cdr3_aa: ASSPRAELGLEEQY
v_call: TRBV27; clone_size: NA; j_call: TRBJ2-3; d_call: TRBD1; cdr3_aa: ATQVGGAPDTQY
v_call: TRBV7-8; clone_size: few; j_call: TRBJ2-7; d_call: TRBD1; cdr3_aa: ASSLRDSSYEQY
v_call: TRBV18; clone_size: NA; j_call: TRBJ1-3; d_call: NA; cdr3_aa: ASSPTDSGNTIY
v_call: TRBV4-2; clone_size: NA; j_call: TRBJ1-4; d_call: NA; cdr3_aa: ASSQAAVGQPNLPNEKLF
v_call: TRBV27; clone_size: NA; j_call: TRBJ1-2; d_call: TRBD1; cdr3_aa: ASSHTGESGYGYT
v_call: TRBV13; clone_size: NA; j_call: TRBJ2-3; d_call: TRBD2; cdr3_aa: ASSSTGLAGDVDTQY
v_call: TRBV14; clone_size: NA; j_call: TRBJ2-7; d_call: NA; cdr3_aa: ASSQVYEQY
v_call: TRBV2; clone_size: few; j_call: TRBJ1-2; d_call: NA; cdr3_aa: ASSDWKGNGYT
v_call: TRBV19; clone_size: NA; j_call: TRBJ1-2; d_call: NA; cdr3_aa: ASSIDTGSYGYT
v_call: TRBV6-5; clone_size: NA; j_call: TRBJ2-7; d_call: NA; cdr3_aa: ASSYSGTSPYEQY
v_call: TRBV6-1; clone_size: NA; j_call: TRBJ1-2; d_call: TRBD1; cdr3_aa: ASSEEFNRDRSHYGYT
v_call: TRBV7-2; clone_size: few; j_call: TRBJ1-1; d_call: NA; cdr3_aa: ASSFRTLNTEAF
v_call: TRBV7-2; clone_size: NA; j_call: TRBJ2-1; d_call: NA; cdr3_aa: ASSLGVGIYNEQF
v_call: TRBV9; clone_size: NA; j_call: TRBJ2-5; d_call: NA; cdr3_aa: ASSVQAEETQY
v_call: TRBV7-3; clone_size: few; j_call: TRBJ2-2; d_call: NA; cdr3_aa: ASSLWRGGSTGELF
v_call: TRBV2; clone_size: NA; j_call: TRBJ2-3; d_call: NA; cdr3_aa: ASSEGGEITDTQY
v_call: TRBV5-1; clone_size: few; j_call: TRBJ1-1; d_call: TRBD1; cdr3_aa: ASSLDRGTEAF
v_call: TRBV4-2; clone_size: once; j_call: TRBJ1-2; d_call: NA; cdr3_aa: ASSQERDTFFGYT
v_call: TRBV12-5; clone_size: NA; j_call: TRBJ2-7; d_call: TRBD1; cdr3_aa: ASGPGQGIHEQY
v_call: TRBV9; clone_size: NA; j_call: TRBJ1-2; d_call: NA; cdr3_aa: ASSARGRGNYGYT
v_call: TRBV4-1; clone_size: NA; j_call: TRBJ1-5; d_call: NA; cdr3_aa: ASSHILGKSNQPQH
v_call: TRBV10-2; clone_size: NA; j_call: TRBJ2-7; d_call: NA; cdr3_aa: ASSDSSYEQY
v_call: TRBV2; clone_size: NA; j_call: TRBJ1-1; d_call: NA; cdr3_aa: ASRLVGENTEAF
v_call: TRBV10-3; clone_size: NA; j_call: TRBJ2-7; d_call: NA; cdr3_aa: AISTPASYEQY
v_call: TRBV4-1; clone_size: few; j_call: TRBJ2-7; d_call: TRBD2; cdr3_aa: ASSRLAGLSYEQY
v_call: TRBV18; clone_size: NA; j_call: TRBJ2-7; d_call: NA; cdr3_aa: ASSPLRDNYEQY